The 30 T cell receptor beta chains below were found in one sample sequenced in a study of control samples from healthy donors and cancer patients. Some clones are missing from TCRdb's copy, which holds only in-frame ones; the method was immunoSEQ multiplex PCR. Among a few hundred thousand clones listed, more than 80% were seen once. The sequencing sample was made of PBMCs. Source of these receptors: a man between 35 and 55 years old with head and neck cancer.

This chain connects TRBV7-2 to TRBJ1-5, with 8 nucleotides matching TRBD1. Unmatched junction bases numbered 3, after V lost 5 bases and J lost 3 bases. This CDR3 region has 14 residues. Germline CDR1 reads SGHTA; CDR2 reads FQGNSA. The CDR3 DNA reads TGTGCCAGCAGCGGACAGGGCGTCAATCAGCCCCAGCATTTT. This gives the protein CASSGQGVNQPQHF.

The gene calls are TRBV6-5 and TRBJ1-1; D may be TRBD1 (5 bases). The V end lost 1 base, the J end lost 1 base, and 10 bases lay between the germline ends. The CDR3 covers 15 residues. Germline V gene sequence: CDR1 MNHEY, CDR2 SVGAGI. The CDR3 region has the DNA TGTGCCAGCAGTTACTACCAGGGTGGGAACACTGAAGCTTTCTTT. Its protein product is CASSYYQGGNTEAFF.

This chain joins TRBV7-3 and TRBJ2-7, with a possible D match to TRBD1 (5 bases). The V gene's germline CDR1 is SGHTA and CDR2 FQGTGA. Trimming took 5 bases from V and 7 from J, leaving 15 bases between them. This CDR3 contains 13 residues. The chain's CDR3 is CASSLQGTGEQYF. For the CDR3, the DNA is TGTGCCAGCAGCCTGCAGGGAACTGGGGAGCAGTACTTC.

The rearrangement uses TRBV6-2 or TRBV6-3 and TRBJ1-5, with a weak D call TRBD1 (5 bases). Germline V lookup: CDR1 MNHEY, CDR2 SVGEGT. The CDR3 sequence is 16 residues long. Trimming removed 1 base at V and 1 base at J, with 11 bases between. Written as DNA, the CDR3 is TGTGCCAGCAGTTACTTGGGGGTTGGGAGCAATCAGCCCCAGCATTTT. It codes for CASSYLGVGSNQPQHF.

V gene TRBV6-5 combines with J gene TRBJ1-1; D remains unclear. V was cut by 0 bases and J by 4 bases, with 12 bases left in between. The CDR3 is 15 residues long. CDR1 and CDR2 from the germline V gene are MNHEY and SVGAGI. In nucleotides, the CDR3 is TGTGCCAGCAGTTACTCGAGTTGGAGGAGCACTGAAGCTTTCTTT. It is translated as CASSYSSWRSTEAFF.

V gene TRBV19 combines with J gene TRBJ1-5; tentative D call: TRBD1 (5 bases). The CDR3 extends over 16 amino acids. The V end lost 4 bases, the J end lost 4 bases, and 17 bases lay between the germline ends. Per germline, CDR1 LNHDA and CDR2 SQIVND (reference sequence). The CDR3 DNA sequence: TGTGCCAGTAGTAGAACCGGGACCGCTCGTAATCAGCCCCAGCATTTT. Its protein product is CASSRTGTARNQPQHF.

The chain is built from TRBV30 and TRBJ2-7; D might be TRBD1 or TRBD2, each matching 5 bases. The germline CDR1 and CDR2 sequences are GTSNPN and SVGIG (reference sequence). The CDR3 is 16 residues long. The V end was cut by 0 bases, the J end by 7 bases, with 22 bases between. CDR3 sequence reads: CAWSVQVMSLRAEQYF. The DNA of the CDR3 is TGTGCCTGGAGTGTACAGGTCATGAGTTTGAGGGCTGAGCAGTACTTC.

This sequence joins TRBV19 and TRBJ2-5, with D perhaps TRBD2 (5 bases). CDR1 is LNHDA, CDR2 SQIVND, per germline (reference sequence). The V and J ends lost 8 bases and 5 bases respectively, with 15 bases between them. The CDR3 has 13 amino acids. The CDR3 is CASGVNRRETQYF. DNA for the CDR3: TGTGCCAGTGGTGTCAATAGGAGGGAGACCCAGTACTTC. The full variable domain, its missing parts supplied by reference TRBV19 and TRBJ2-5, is DGGITQSPKYLFRKEGQNVTLSCEQNLNHDAMYWYRQDPGQGLRLIYYSQIVNDFQKGDIAEGYSVSREKKESFPLTVTSAQKNPTAFYLCASGVNRRETQYFGPGTRLLVL.

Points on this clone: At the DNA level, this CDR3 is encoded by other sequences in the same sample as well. CDR3 amino acids: CASSIGLAGVGEQFF. As DNA, the CDR3 is TGTGCCAGTAGTATAGGACTAGCGGGAGTAGGAGAGCAGTTCTTC. This rearrangement joins TRBV19 to TRBJ2-1, with TRBD2 matching over 12 bases. This CDR3 contains 15 residues. The V gene end was trimmed by 1 base and the J gene end by 10 bases; junction bases not matched to a gene: 5. Germline CDR1 is LNHDA and CDR2 is SQIVND (reference sequence).

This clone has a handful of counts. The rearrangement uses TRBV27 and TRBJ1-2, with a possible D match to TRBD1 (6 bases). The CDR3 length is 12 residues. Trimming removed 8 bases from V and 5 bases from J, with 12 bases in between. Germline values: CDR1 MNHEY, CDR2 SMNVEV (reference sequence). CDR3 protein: CASGTGMYGYTF. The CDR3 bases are TGTGCCAGCGGCACAGGGATGTATGGCTACACCTTC.

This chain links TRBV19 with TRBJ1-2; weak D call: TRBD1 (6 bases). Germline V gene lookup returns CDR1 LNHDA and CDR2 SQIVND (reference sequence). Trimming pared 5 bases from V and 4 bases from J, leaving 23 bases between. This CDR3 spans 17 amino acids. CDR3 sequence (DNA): TGTGCCAGTAGTGTTACCGCAGGGGTAAAGACACGCTATGGCTACACCTTC. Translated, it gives CASSVTAGVKTRYGYTF.

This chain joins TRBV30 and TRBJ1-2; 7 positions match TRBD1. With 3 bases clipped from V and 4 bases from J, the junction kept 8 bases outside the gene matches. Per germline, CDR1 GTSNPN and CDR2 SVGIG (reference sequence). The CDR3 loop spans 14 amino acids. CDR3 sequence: CAWSAGGTVYGYTF. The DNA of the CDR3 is TGTGCCTGGAGCGCAGGGGGGACAGTCTATGGCTACACCTTC. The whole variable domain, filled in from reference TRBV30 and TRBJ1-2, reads SQTIHQWPATLVQPVGSPLSLECTVEGTSNPNLYWYRQAAGRGLQLLFYSVGIGQISSEVPQNLSASRPQDRQFILSSKKLLLSDSGFYLCAWSAGGTVYGYTFGSGTRLTVV.

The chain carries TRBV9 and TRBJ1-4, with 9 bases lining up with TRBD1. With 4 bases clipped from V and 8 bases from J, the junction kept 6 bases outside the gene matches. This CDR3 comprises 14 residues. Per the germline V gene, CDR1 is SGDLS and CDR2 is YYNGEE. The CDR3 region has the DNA TGTGCCAGCAGCCCTAGGACAGGGGAAGAAAAACTGTTTTTT. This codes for CASSPRTGEEKLFF.

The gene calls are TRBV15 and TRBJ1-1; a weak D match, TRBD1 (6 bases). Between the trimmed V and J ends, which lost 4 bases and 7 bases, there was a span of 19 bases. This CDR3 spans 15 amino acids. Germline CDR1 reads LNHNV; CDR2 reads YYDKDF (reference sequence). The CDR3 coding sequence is TGTGCCACCAGCATGACAAGGACAGCACTGGGTGAAGCTTTCTTT. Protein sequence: CATSMTRTALGEAFF.

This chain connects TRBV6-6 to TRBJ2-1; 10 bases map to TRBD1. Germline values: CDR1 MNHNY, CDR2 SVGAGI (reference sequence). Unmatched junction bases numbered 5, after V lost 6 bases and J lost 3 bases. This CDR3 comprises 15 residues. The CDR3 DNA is TGTGCCAGCAGCCACGGGACAGGGGACTACAATGAGCAGTTCTTC. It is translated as CASSHGTGDYNEQFF.

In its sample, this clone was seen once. CDR3 bases: TGTGCCAGCAGCCAAGATCTGTCGAAGACAGGGGCTCCCTACGGGGATGGCTACACCTTC. It encodes CASSQDLSKTGAPYGDGYTF. This chain joins TRBV14 and TRBJ1-2, with 8 bases matching TRBD1. The CDR3 is 20 residues long. Losses at the gene ends were 0 bases for V and 6 bases for J; bases not matched to a gene: 21. Germline V lookup: CDR1 SGHDN, CDR2 FVKESK.

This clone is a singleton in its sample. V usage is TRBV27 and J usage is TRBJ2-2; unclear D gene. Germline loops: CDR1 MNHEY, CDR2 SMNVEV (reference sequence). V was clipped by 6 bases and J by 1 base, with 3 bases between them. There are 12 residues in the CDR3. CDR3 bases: TGTGCCAGCAGCAAGAACACCGGGGAGCTGTTTTTT. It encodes CASSKNTGELFF.

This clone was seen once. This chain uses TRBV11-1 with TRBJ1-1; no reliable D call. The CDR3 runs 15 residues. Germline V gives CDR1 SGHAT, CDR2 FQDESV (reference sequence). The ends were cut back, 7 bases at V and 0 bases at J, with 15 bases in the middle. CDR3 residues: CASNPAGHVNTEAFF. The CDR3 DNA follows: TGTGCCAGCAACCCGGCCGGGCATGTGAACACTGAAGCTTTCTTT. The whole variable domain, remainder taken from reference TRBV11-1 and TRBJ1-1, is EAEVAQSPRYKITEKSQAVAFWCDPISGHATLYWYRQILGQGPELLVQFQDESVVDDSQLPKDRFSAERLKGVDSTLKIQPAELGDSAMYLCASNPAGHVNTEAFFGQGTRLTVV.

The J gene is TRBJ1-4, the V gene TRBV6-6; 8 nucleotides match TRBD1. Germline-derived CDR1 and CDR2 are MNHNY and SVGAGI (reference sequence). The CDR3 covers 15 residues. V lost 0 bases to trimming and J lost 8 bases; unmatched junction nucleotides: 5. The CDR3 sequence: CASSYSTGAMEKLFF. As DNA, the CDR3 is TGTGCCAGCAGTTACTCGACAGGGGCCATGGAAAAACTGTTTTTT.

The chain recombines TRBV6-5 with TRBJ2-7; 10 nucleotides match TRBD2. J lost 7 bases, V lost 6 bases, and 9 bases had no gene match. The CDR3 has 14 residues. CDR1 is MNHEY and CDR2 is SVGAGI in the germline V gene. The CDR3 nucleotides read TGTGCCAGCAGACCCCCGGGACTAGCGTGGGAGCAGTACTTC. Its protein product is CASRPPGLAWEQYF.

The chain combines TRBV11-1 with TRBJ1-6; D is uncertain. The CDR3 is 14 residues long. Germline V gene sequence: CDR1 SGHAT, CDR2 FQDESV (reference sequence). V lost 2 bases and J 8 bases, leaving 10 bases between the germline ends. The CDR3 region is CASSLNWVDSPLHF. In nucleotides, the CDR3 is TGTGCCAGCAGCTTAAACTGGGTCGATTCACCCCTCCACTTT.

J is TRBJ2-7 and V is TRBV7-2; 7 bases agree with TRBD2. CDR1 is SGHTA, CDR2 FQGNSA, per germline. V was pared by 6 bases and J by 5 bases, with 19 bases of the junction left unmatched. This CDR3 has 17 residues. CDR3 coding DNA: TGTGCCAGCAGTCGCGGGCGGGGCGGGGGAGGGCCCAACGAGCAGTACTTC. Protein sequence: CASSRGRGGGGPNEQYF.

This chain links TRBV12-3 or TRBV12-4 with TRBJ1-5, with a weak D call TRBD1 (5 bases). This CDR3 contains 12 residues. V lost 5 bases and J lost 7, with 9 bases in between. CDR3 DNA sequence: TGTGCCAGCAGTCCGGGGGTCCAGCCCCAGCATTTT. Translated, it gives CASSPGVQPQHF.

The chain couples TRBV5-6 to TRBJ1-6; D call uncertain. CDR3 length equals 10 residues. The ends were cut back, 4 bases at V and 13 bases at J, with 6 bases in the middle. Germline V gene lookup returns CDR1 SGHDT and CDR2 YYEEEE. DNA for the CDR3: TGTGCCAGCAGCCTTCCCCCCCTCCACTTT. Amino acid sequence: CASSLPPLHF.

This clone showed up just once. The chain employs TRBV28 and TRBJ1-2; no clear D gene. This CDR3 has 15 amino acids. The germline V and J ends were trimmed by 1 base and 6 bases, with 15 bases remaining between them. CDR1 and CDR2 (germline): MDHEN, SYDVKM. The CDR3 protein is CASSLLNREGNGYTF. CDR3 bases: TGTGCCAGCAGTTTATTAAATAGGGAGGGAAATGGCTACACCTTC.

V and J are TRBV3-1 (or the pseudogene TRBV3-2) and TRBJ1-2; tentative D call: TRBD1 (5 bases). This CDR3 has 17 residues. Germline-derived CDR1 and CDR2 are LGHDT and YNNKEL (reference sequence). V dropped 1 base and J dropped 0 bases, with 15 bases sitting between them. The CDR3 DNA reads TGTGCCAGCAGCCAAGCGAGACCGGGACGATCTAACTATGGCTACACCTTC. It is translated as CASSQARPGRSNYGYTF.

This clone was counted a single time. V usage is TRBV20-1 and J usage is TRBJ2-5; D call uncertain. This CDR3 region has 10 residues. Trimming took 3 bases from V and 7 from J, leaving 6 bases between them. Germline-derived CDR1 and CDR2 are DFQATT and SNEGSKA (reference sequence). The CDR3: CSASMGTQYF. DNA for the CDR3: TGCAGTGCTAGTATGGGGACCCAGTACTTC.

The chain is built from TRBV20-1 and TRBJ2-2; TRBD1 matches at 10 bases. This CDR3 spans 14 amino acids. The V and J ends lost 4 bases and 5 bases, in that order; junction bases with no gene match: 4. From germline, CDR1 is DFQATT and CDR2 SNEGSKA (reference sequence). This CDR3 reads CSAIDRGRTGELFF. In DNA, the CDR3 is TGCAGTGCTATTGACAGGGGGCGGACCGGGGAGCTGTTTTTT.

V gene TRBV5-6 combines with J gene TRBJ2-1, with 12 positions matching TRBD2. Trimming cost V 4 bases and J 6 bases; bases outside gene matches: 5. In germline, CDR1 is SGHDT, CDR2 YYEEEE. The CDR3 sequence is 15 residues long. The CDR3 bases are TGTGCCAGCAGCCCGACTAGCGGGAGTTTCAATGAGCAGTTCTTC. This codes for CASSPTSGSFNEQFF.

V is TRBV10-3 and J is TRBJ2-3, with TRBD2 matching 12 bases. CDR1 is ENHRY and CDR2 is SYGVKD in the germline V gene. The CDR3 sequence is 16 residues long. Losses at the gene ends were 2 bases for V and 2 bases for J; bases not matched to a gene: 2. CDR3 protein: CAISEASGGVTDTQYF. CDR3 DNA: TGTGCCATCAGTGAGGCTAGCGGGGGGGTCACAGATACGCAGTATTTT.